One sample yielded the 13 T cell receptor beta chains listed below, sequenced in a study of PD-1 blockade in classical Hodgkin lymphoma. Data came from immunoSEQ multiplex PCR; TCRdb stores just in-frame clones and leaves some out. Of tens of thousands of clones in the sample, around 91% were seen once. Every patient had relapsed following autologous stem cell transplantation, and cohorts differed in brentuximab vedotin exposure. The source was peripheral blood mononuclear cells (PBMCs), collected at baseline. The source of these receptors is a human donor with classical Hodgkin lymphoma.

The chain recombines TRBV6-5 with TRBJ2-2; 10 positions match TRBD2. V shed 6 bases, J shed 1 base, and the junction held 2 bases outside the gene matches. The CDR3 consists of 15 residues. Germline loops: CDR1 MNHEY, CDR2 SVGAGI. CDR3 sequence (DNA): TGTGCCAGCAGACCTAGCGGGGGGAACACCGGGGAGCTGTTTTTT. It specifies CASRPSGGNTGELFF.

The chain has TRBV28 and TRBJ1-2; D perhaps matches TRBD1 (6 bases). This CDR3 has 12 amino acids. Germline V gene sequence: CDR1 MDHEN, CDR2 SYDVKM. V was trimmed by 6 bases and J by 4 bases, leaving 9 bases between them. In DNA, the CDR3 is TGTGCCAGCAGAGACAGGAGCTATGGCTACACCTTC. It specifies CASRDRSYGYTF.

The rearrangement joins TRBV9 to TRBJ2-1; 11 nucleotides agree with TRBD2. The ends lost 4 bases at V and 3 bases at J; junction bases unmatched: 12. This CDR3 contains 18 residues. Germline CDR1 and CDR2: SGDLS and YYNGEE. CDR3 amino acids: CASSPLRGTSGGYNEQFF. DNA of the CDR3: TGTGCCAGCAGCCCTCTCCGGGGTACTAGCGGGGGCTACAATGAGCAGTTCTTC.

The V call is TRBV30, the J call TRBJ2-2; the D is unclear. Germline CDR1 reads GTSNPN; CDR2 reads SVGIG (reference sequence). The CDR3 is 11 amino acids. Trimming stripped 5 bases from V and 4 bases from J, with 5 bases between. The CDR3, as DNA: TGTGCCTGGGCTATCACCGGGGAGCTGTTTTTT. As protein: CAWAITGELFF.

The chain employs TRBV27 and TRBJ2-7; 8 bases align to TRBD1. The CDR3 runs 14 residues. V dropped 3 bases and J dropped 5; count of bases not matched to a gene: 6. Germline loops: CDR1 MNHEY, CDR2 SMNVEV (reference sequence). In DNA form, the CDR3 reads TGTGCCAGCAGTTTGGGCAGGGGGCTCAACGAGCAGTACTTC. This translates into CASSLGRGLNEQYF.

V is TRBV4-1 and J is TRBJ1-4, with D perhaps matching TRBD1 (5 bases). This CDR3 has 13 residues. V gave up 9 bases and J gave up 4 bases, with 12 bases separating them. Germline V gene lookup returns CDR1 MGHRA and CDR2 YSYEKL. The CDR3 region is CASLGPHNEKLFF. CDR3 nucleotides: TGCGCCAGTTTGGGACCCCATAATGAAAAACTGTTTTTT.

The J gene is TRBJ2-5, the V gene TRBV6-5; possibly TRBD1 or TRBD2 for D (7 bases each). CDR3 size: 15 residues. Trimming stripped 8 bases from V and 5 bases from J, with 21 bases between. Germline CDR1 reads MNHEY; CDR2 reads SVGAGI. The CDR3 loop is CASSQGGPVGETQYF. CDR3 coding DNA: TGTGCCAGCTCTCAGGGGGGGCCCGTTGGGGAGACCCAGTACTTC.

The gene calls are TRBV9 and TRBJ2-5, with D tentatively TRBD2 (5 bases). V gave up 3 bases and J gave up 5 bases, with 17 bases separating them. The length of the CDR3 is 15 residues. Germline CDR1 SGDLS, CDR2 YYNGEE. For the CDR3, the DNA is TGTGCCAGCAGCGACGATCGGCTAGCTGGTGAGACCCAGTACTTC. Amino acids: CASSDDRLAGETQYF.

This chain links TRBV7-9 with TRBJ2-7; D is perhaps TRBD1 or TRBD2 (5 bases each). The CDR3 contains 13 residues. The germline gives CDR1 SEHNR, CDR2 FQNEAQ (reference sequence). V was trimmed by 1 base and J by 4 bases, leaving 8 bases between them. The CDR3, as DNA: TGTGCCAGCAGCTTAGGGGACGGATACGAGCAGTACTTC. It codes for CASSLGDGYEQYF.

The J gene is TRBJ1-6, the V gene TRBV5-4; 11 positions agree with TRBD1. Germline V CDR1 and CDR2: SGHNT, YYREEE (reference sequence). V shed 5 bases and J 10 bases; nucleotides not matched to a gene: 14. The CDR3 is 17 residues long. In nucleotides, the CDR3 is TGTGCCAGCAGGAACACCGGGACAGGGGGAATCAACTCACCCCTCCACTTT. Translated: CASRNTGTGGINSPLHF.

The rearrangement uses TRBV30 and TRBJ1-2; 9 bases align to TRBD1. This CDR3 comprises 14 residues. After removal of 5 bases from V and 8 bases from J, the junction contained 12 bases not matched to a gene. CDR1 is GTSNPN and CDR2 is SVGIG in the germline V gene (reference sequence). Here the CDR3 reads CAWDRTGTGWGYTF. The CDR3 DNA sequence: TGTGCCTGGGACCGGACGGGGACAGGGTGGGGCTACACCTTC.

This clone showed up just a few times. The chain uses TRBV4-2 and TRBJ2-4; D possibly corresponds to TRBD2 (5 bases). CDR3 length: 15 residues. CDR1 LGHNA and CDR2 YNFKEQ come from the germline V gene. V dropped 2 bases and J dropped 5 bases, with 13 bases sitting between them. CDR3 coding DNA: TGTGCCAGCAGCCAACGGACTGGCCGTGAAAACATTCAGTACTTC. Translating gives CASSQRTGRENIQYF.

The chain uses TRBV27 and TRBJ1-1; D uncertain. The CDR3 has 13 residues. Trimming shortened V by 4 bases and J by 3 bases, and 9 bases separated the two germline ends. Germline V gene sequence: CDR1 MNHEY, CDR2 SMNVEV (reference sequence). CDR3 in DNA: TGTGCCAGCAGTTGGGCGAGGGACACTGAAGCTTTCTTT. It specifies CASSWARDTEAFF.